This TCR beta chain is drawn from a study of T cell repertoires in cytomegalovirus infection. Regarding the study as a whole: Clonotypes of TCR beta that were HLA-C-restricted and CMV-specific dominated the ex vivo response.

Between the trimmed V and J ends, which lost 3 bases and 0 bases, there was a span of 9 bases. Germline CDR1 reads LGHDT; CDR2 reads YNNKEL (reference sequence). This CDR3 region has 15 residues. Using its own MiXCR run on the reads, TCRdb lists one record per CDR3 protein. The sample lists around 170,000 distinct CDR3 sequences, approximately 15% occurring once. With regard to this clonotype: Its specificity is not known.

The clonotype originates from a human donor in good health (CMV status not recorded). Some clones in this sample may be carry-over from other donors' samples. Material for sequencing was PBMCs. This sequence joins TRBV3-1 and TRBJ2-4; D uncertain. The CDR3 here is CASSQGALAKNIQYF. CDR3 DNA: TGTGCCAGCAGCCAGGGTGCCCTAGCCAAAAACATTCAGTACTTC.